This TCR beta chain was captured in a study of T and B cells in COVID-19 patients. Looking at the study overall: Peripheral blood came from COVID-19 patients with active infection or after recovery. Of approximately 21 active-infection patients, 12 were critically ill with mechanical ventilation or extracorporeal membrane oxygenation. Overall study results and limits: Patients with COVID-19 reportedly showed strongly skewed T cell receptor beta variable and joining gene usage.

This CDR3 is 18 amino acids long. Trimming took 6 bases from V and 7 from J; bases not matched to a gene: 12. As concerns this clonotype: Its antigen is as yet unknown.

Each TRB amplification used roughly 220-550 ng of genomic DNA from blood. TRB rearrangements were amplified by multiplex PCR with BIOMED2 TRB-A/B primers. TCRdb ran MiXCR on the multiplex PCR reads and lists one entry per CDR3 protein. The table includes roughly 7,000 distinct CDR3 sequences, under 35% detected once. Source material: blood. The origin of this receptor is a human donor with active COVID-19. The rearrangement joins TRBV12-3 or TRBV12-4 to TRBJ2-1; 16 positions match TRBD2. CDR3 sequence: CASSPGLAGGDPQNEQFF. The DNA of the CDR3 is TGTGCCAGCAGCCCGGGACTAGCGGGGGGGGACCCTCAAAATGAGCAGTTCTTC.